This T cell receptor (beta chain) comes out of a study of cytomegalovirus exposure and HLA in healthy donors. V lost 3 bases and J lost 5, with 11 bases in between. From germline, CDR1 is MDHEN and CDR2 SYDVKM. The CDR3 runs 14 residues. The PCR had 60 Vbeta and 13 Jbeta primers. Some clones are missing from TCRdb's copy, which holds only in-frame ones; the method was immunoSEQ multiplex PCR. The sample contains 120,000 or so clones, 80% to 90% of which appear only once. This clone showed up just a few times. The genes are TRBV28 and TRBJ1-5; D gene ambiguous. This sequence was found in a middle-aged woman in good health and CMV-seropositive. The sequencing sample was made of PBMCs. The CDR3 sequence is CASSFPPLYQPQHF. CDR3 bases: TGTGCCAGCAGTTTTCCCCCCCTATATCAGCCCCAGCATTTT. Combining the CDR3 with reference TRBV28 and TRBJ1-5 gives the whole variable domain DVKVTQSSRYLVKRTGEKVFLECVQDMDHENMFWYRQDPGLGLRLIYFSYDVKMKEKGDIPEGYSVSREKKERFSLILESASTNQTSMYLCASSFPPLYQPQHFGDGTRLSIL.